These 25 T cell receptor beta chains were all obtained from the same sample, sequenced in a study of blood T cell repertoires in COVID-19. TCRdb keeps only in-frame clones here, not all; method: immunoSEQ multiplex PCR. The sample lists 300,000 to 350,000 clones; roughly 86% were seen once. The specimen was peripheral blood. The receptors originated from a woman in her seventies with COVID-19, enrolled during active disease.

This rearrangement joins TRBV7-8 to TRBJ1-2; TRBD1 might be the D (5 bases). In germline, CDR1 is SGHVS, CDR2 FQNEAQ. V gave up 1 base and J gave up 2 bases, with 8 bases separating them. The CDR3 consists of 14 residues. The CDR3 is CASSLDPGNYGYTF. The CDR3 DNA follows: TGTGCCAGCAGCTTAGACCCAGGGAACTATGGCTACACCTTC.

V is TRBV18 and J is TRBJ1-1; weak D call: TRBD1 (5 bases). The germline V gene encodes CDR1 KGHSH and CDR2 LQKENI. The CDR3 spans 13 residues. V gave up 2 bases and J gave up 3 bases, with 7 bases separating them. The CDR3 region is CASSPARDTEAFF. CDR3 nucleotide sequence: TGTGCCAGCTCACCAGCCAGGGACACTGAAGCTTTCTTT.

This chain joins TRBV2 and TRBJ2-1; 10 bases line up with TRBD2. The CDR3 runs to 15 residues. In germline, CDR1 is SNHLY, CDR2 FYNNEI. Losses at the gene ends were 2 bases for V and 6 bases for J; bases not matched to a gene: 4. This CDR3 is CASSELTSGANEQFF. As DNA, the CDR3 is TGTGCCAGCAGTGAACTTACTAGCGGGGCCAATGAGCAGTTCTTC.

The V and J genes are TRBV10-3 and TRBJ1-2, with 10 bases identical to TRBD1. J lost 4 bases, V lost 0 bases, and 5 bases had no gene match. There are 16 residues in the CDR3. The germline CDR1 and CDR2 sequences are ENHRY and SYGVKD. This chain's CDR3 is CAISESMWTGGYGYTF. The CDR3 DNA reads TGTGCCATCAGTGAGTCGATGTGGACAGGGGGCTATGGCTACACCTTC.

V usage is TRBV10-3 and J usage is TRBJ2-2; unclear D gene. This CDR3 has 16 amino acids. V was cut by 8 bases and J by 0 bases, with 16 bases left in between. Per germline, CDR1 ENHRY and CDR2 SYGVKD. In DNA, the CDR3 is TGTGCCATCGCCAGTGGCGAGGCCTCGAACACCGGGGAGCTGTTTTTT. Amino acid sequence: CAIASGEASNTGELFF.

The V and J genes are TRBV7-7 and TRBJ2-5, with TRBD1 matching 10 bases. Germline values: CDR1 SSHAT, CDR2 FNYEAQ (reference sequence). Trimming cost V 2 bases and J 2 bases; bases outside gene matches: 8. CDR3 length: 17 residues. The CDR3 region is CASSLRLTGGFQETQYF. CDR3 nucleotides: TGTGCCAGCAGCTTAAGGTTGACAGGGGGCTTTCAAGAGACCCAGTACTTC.

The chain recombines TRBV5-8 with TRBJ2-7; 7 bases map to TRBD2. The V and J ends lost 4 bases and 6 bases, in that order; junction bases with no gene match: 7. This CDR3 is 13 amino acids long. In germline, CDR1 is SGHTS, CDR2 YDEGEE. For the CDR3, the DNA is TGTGCCAGCAGCGCCCGGACTAGAAGCGAGCAGTACTTC. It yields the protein CASSARTRSEQYF.

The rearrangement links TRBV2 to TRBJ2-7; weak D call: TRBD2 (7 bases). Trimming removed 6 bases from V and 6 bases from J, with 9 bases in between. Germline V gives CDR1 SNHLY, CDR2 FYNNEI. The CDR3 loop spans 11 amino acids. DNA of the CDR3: TGTGCCAGCAGGGGGGGGCCCGAGCAGTACTTC. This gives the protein CASRGGPEQYF.

The CDR3 region is CASSVDRGSGNTIYF. CDR3 DNA sequence: TGTGCCAGCAGCGTCGACAGGGGATCCGGAAACACCATATATTTT. This chain links TRBV9 with TRBJ1-3; 8 bases line up with TRBD1. This CDR3 region has 15 residues. Germline loops: CDR1 SGDLS, CDR2 YYNGEE. The junction had 5 bases not matched to a gene; V was cut back by 2 bases and J by 4 bases.

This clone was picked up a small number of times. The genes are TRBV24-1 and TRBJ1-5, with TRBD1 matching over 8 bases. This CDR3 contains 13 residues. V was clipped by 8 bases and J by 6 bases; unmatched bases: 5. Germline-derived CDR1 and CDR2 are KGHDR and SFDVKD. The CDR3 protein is CATTQGAGQPQHF. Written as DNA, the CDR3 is TGTGCCACCACGCAGGGGGCAGGTCAGCCCCAGCATTTT.

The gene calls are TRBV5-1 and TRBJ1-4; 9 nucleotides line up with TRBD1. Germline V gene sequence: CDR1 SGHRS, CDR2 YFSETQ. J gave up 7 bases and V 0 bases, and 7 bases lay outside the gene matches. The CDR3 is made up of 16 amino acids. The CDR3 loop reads CASSLDGAGQGEKLFF. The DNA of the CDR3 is TGCGCCAGCAGCTTGGACGGTGCGGGACAGGGTGAAAAACTGTTTTTT.

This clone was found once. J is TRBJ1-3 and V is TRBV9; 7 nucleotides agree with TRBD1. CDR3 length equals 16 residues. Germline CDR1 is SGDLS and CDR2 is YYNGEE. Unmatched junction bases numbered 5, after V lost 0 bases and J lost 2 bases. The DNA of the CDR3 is TGTGCCAGCAGCGTAGTTGAGGGGGCACCTGGAAACACCATATATTTT. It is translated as CASSVVEGAPGNTIYF.

The DNA of the CDR3 is TGTGCCAGCATCCTCCAGGAGAACACTGAAGCTTTCTTT. It codes for CASILQENTEAFF. The rearrangement links TRBV6-5 to TRBJ1-1, with no clear D. This CDR3 region has 13 residues. Germline V gene lookup returns CDR1 MNHEY and CDR2 SVGAGI. Trimming took 7 bases from V and 1 from J, leaving 10 bases between them.

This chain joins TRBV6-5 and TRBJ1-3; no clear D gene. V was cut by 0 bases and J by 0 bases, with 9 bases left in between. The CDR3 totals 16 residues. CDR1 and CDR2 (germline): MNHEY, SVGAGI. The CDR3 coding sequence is TGTGCCAGCAGTTACTCGCTGGGAGTCTCTGGAAACACCATATATTTT. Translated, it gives CASSYSLGVSGNTIYF.

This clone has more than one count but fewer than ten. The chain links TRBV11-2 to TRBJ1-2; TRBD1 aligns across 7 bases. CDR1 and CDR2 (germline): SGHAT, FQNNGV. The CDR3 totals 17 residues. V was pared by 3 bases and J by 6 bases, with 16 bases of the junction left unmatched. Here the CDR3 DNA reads TGTGCCAGCAGCTTCAGGGGGTCCGACAGGGTATTCGATGGCTACACCTTC. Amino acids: CASSFRGSDRVFDGYTF. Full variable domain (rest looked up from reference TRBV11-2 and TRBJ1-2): EAGVAQSPRYKIIEKRQSVAFWCNPISGHATLYWYQQILGQGPKLLIQFQNNGVVDDSQLPKDRFSAERLKGVDSTLKIQPAKLEDSAVYLCASSFRGSDRVFDGYTFGSGTRLTVV.

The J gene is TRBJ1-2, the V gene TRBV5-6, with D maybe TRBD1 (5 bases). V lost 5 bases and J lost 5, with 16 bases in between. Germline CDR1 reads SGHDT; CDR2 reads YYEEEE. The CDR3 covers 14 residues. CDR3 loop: CASSSQGFIYGYTF. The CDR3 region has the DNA TGTGCCAGCAGTAGTCAGGGTTTTATTTATGGCTACACCTTC.

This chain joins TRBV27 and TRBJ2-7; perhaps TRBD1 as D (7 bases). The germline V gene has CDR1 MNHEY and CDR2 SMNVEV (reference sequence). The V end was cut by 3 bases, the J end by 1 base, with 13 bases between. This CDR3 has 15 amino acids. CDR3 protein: CASSFAGQSSYEQYF. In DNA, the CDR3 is TGTGCCAGCAGTTTCGCGGGACAGAGTTCCTACGAGCAGTACTTC.

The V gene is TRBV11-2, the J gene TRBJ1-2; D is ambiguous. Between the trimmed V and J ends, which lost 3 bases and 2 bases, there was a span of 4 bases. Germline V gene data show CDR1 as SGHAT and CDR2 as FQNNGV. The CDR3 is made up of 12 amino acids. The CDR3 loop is CASSFPNYGYTF. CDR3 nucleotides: TGTGCCAGCAGCTTCCCGAACTATGGCTACACCTTC.

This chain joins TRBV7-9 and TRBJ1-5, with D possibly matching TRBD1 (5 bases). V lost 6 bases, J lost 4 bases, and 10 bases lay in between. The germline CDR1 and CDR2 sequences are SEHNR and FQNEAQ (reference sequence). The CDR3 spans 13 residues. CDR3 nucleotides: TGTGCCAGCAGTTTCGACAGTAATCAGCCCCAGCATTTT. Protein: CASSFDSNQPQHF.

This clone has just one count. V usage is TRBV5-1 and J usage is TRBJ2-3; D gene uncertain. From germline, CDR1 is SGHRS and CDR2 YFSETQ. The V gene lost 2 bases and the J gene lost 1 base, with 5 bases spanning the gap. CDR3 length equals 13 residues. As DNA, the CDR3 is TGCGCCAGCAGCTTCAGTCGCACAGATACGCAGTATTTT. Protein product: CASSFSRTDTQYF. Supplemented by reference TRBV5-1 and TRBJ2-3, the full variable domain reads KAGVTQTPRYLIKTRGQQVTLSCSPISGHRSVSWYQQTPGQGLQFLFEYFSETQRNKGNFPGRFSGRQFSNSRSEMNVSTLELGDSALYLCASSFSRTDTQYFGPGTRLTVL.

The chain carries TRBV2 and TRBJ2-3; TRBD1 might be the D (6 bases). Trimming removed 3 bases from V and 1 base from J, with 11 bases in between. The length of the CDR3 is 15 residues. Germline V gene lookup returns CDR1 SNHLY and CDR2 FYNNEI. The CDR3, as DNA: TGTGCCAGCAGTGACAGGGGTCTCGGCACAGATACGCAGTATTTT. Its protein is CASSDRGLGTDTQYF.

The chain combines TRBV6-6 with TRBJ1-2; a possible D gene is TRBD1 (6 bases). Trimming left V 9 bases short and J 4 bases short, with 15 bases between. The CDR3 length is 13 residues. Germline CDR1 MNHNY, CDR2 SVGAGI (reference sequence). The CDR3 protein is CASENRASYGYTF. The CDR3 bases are TGTGCCAGTGAGAACAGGGCTAGCTATGGCTACACCTTC.

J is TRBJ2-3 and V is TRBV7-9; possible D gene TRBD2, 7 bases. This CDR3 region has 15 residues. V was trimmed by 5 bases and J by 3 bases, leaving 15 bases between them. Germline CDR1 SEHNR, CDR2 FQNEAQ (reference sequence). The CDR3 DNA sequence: TGTGCCAGCAGCCCCCGAAGGGGGGGAACAGATACGCAGTATTTT. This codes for CASSPRRGGTDTQYF.

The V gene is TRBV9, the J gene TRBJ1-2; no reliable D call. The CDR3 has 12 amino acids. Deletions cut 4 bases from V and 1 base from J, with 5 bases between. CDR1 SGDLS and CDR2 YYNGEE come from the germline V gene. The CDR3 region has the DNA TGTGCCAGCAGCCCATTTAACTATGGCTACACCTTC. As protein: CASSPFNYGYTF.

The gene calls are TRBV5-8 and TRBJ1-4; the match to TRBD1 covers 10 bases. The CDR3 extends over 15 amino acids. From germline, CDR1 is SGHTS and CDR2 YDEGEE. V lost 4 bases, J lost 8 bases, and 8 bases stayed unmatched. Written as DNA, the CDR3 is TGTGCCAGCAGCCCGCGACAGGGGGCAGGGGAAAAACTGTTTTTT. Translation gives CASSPRQGAGEKLFF.